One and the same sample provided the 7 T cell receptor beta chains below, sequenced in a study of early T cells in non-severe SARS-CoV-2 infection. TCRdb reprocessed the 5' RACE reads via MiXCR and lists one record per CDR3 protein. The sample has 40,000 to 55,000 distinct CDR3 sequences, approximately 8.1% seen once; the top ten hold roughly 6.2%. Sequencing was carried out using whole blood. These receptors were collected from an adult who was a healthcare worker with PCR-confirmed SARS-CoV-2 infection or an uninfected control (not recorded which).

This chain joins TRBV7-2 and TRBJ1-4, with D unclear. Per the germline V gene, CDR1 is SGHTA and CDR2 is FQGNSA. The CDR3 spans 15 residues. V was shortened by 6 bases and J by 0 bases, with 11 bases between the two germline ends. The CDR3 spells CASSLGGSTNEKLFF. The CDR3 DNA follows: TGTGCCAGCAGTTTGGGTGGTTCAACTAATGAAAAACTGTTTTTT.

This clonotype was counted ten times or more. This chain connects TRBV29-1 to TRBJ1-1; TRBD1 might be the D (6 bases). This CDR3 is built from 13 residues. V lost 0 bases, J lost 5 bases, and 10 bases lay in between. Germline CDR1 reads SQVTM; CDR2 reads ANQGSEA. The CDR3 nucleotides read TGCAGCGTTGAAGATCACAGGGTTACTGAAGCTTTCTTT. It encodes CSVEDHRVTEAFF. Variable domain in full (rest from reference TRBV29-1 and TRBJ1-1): SAVISQKPSRDICQRGTSLTIQCQVDSQVTMMFWYRQQPGQSLTLIATANQGSEATYESGFVIDKFPISRPNLTFSTLTVSNMSPEDSSIYLCSVEDHRVTEAFFGQGTRLTVV.

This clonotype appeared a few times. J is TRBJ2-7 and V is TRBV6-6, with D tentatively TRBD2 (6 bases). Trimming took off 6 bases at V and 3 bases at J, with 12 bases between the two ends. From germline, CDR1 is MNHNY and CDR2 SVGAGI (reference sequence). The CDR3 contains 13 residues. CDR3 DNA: TGTGCCAGCAGCCGGGACTTTGGCTACGAGCAGTACTTC. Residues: CASSRDFGYEQYF.

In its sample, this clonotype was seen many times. CDR3 amino acids: CASSFPGQGTLHF. The CDR3 DNA reads TGTGCCAGCAGCTTCCCGGGACAGGGTACCCTCCACTTT. The gene calls are TRBV7-9 and TRBJ1-6; 9 nucleotides match TRBD1. The length of the CDR3 is 13 residues. Germline CDR1 SEHNR, CDR2 FQNEAQ (reference sequence). V dropped 3 bases and J dropped 14; count of bases not matched to a gene: 5.

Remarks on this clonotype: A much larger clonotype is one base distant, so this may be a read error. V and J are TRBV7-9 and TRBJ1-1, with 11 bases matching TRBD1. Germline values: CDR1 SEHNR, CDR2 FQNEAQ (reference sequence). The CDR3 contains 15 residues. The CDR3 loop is CASSSGQGVNTEALF. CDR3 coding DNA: TGTGCCAGCAGCTCGGGACAGGGGGTGAACACTGAAGCTCTCTTT.

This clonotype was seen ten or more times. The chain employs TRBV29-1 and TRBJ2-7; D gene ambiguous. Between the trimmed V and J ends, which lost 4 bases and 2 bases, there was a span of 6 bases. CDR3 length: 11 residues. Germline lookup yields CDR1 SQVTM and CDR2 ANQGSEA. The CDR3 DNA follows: TGCAGCGTTGGAGTTGCCTACGAGCAGTACTTC. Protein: CSVGVAYEQYF.

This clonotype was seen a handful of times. The CDR3 sequence: CASSQSKGQYF. CDR3 DNA: TGTGCCAGCAGCCAATCAAAGGGACAGTACTTC. This chain links TRBV16 with TRBJ2-7; D is ambiguous. V lost 0 bases to trimming and J lost 10 bases, with 7 bases between them. Germline V gives CDR1 KGHSY, CDR2 FQNENV. CDR3 size: 11 residues.